The T cell receptor beta chain described here comes from a study of regulatory T cells in long-lasting Graves disease. Assembly of TCR beta libraries relied on iRepertoire HTBI primers together with Arm-PCR of CDR3 regions. MiXCR was run by TCRdb on the multiplex PCR reads, yielding one entry per CDR3 protein. This table has hundreds of thousands of distinct CDR3 sequences, 9.5% to 15% appearing once. The time point was: newly diagnosed GD, antithyroid drugs for less than 3 months. Generation of the TCR library employed RNA extracted from PBMCs. The V gene's germline CDR1 is KGHSH and CDR2 LQKENI. The CDR3 runs to 14 residues. The V and J ends lost 3 bases and 1 base, in that order; junction bases with no gene match: 2. This clonotype was picked up many times. Its target is unknown. The study, taken as a whole, reports: The study found persistent patients shared more public clonotypes (2,741) than new patients (approximately 970).

These same records also appear under a second study, on T cells in Graves' hyperthyroidism and ophthalmopathy. That report adds: Graves' hyperthyroidism without ophthalmopathy progression within 18 months was termed stable. Uncontrolled infection, other autoimmune disease, pregnancy or lactation excluded patients. The TCR CDR3 was amplified in a first-round RT-PCR using the HTBI primer set.

This clonotype was sampled from a woman aged 30 to 39 with Graves disease. Material: peripheral blood mononuclear cells (PBMCs), obtained at new diagnosis, from a patient treated with antithyroid drugs. J is TRBJ2-5 and V is TRBV18, with TRBD1 identical over 7 bases. CDR3: CASSPTGLQETQYF. For the CDR3, the DNA is TGTGCCAGCTCACCGACAGGGCTCCAAGAGACCCAGTACTTC.